The 10 T cell receptor beta chains presented below share a single source sample, sequenced in a study of CD8 T cells in Susac syndrome. The RNA, about 0.45 to 1 ug, was put through reverse transcription using random hexamers. TCRdb passed the immunoSEQ multiplex PCR reads through MiXCR, listing each CDR3 protein once. The table records 85,000 to 130,000 distinct CDR3 sequences, approximately 94% of them present only once. The sequencing sample was made of CD8+ T cells from PBMCs. These TCRs come from a human donor with Susac syndrome.

This clonotype was found once. The genes are TRBV5-6 and TRBJ2-5; no clear D. This CDR3 comprises 12 residues. V was cut by 2 bases and J by 4 bases, with 6 bases left in between. The germline V gene has CDR1 SGHDT and CDR2 YYEEEE. The DNA of the CDR3 is TGTGCCAGCAGCTTACGTTCAGAGACCCAGTACTTC. This sequence encodes CASSLRSETQYF.

This chain connects TRBV3-1 to TRBJ2-1, with 14 positions matching TRBD2. This CDR3 spans 16 amino acids. V lost 5 bases and J lost 4; bases outside the gene matches: 4. Germline V gene sequence: CDR1 LGHDT, CDR2 YNNKEL (reference sequence). The CDR3 sequence: CASSGTSGGTYNEQFF. CDR3 DNA sequence: TGTGCCAGCAGCGGGACTAGCGGGGGAACTTACAATGAGCAGTTCTTC.

This chain connects TRBV19 to TRBJ1-2, with a tentative D call TRBD1 (5 bases). CDR3 length: 12 amino acids. Trimming shortened V by 3 bases and J by 8 bases, and 10 bases separated the two germline ends. Germline V CDR1 and CDR2: LNHDA, SQIVND (reference sequence). The CDR3 DNA is TGTGCCAGTAGTATTGGGGCCCGGGGCTACACCTTC. Amino acids: CASSIGARGYTF.

Remarks on this clonotype: No conserved phenylalanine or tryptophan is present at the end of the CDR3, so a read error is the likely explanation. The chain links TRBV5-1 to TRBJ1-1; D unresolved. The CDR3 loop spans 14 amino acids. The V end was cut by 3 bases, the J end by 0 bases, with 9 bases between. The germline V gene has CDR1 SGHRS and CDR2 YFSETQ. This CDR3 is CASSSDLMNTEAFL. DNA for the CDR3: TGCGCCAGCAGCTCGGACTTAATGAACACTGAAGCTTTCCTT.

This sequence joins TRBV5-1 and TRBJ1-2; unclear D gene. V lost 0 bases to trimming and J lost 2 bases, with 11 bases between them. Per germline, CDR1 SGHRS and CDR2 YFSETQ. There are 15 residues in the CDR3. The CDR3 spells CASSLAVEDNYGYTF. CDR3 DNA sequence: TGCGCCAGCAGCTTGGCGGTGGAAGACAACTATGGCTACACCTTC.

The chain couples TRBV27 to TRBJ1-1, with D possibly being TRBD1 (6 bases). V lost 5 bases and J lost 3, with 13 bases in between. The CDR3 contains 14 residues. Germline assignment: CDR1 MNHEY and CDR2 SMNVEV (reference sequence). The CDR3 here is CASSLGQSYTEAFF. The CDR3 DNA reads as TGTGCCAGCAGTCTTGGACAGTCTTACACTGAAGCTTTCTTT.

The rearrangement uses TRBV29-1 and TRBJ2-7, with D perhaps given as TRBD1 or TRBD2 (5 bases each). The germline CDR1 and CDR2 sequences are SQVTM and ANQGSEA. The CDR3 contains 13 residues. V was trimmed by 5 bases and J by 4 bases, leaving 15 bases between them. CDR3 sequence (DNA): TGCAGCGTTTTCACGGGACCAAAGTACGAGCAGTACTTC. Its protein product is CSVFTGPKYEQYF.

The chain uses TRBV7-9 and TRBJ2-7; no clear D. The CDR3 extends over 12 amino acids. With 5 bases removed from V and 5 bases from J, the gap between germline ends came to 10 bases. CDR1 is SEHNR, CDR2 FQNEAQ, per germline (reference sequence). The CDR3 loop is CASSPRSDEQYF. The CDR3 DNA reads as TGTGCCAGCAGCCCACGTTCGGACGAGCAGTACTTC.

V usage is TRBV29-1 and J usage is TRBJ2-7; perhaps TRBD2 as D (6 bases). CDR1 and CDR2 from the germline V gene are SQVTM and ANQGSEA. The CDR3 spans 13 residues. Trimming removed 4 bases from V and 2 bases from J, with 12 bases in between. The CDR3 DNA reads as TGCAGCGTTGCCTGGGACTTAACCTACGAGCAGTACTTC. It is translated as CSVAWDLTYEQYF.

The chain uses TRBV19 and TRBJ2-1; D not resolved. V lost 2 bases and J lost 5, with 13 bases in between. Germline CDR1 LNHDA, CDR2 SQIVND (reference sequence). The CDR3 covers 15 residues. The CDR3 sequence: CASSIIPTQNNEQFF. The CDR3 DNA reads as TGTGCCAGTAGTATAATCCCCACGCAGAACAATGAGCAGTTCTTC.